This TCR beta chain was identified during a study of cytomegalovirus exposure and HLA in healthy donors. Across the study: The study's early data release held around 85 million unique TCRs from HLA-typed donors. General study results and limits: In vitro, a few CMV-associated chains proved specific for CMV antigens. Segments of the TCR beta V type were, in most cases, productive about 90% or about 30% of the time in an earlier analysis.

A word on this clone: The antigen remains unidentified.

The CDR3 runs to 15 residues. Germline CDR1 is MDHEN and CDR2 is SYDVKM. V was trimmed by 2 bases and J by 2 bases, leaving 10 bases between them. It was with 60 Vbeta and 13 Jbeta primers that the PCR ran. Profiling relied on immunoSEQ multiplex PCR, and the TCRdb table lists in-frame clones only, not all of them. The sample has some 130,000 clones, about 80% seen once. The sequence was collected from a man aged 40-55 years in good health and CMV-seropositive. This chain connects TRBV28 to TRBJ2-1, with D possibly being TRBD2 (7 bases). Sequencing input: PBMCs. CDR3 nucleotide sequence: TGTGCCAGCAGTTTACGGGGGGCAACCTACAATGAGCAGTTCTTC. Protein: CASSLRGATYNEQFF.